This T cell receptor (beta chain) stems from a study of CDR3 diversity in severe acne. TCRdb reprocessed the PCR reads with MiXCR, giving one entry per CDR3 protein. The data show under 95,000 distinct CDR3 sequences, with around half seen just once and 10% held by the top ten. Deletions cut 3 bases from V and 2 bases from J, with 10 bases between. The CDR3 is made up of 13 amino acids. The germline V gene has CDR1 GTSNPN and CDR2 SVGIG (reference sequence). This sequence joins TRBV30 and TRBJ2-5; no definite D call. The sequence was collected from a male donor in good health, serving as a control. The sample was blood. The CDR3 DNA reads as TGTGCCTGGAGAAGTAGTTATCAAGAGACCCAGTACTTC. It encodes CAWRSSYQETQYF.